Shown below are 26 T cell receptor beta chains from a single sample sequenced in a study of T cells in Graves' hyperthyroidism and ophthalmopathy. The CDR3 regions of TCR beta were amplified from RNA transcripts. First-round RT-PCR with HTBI primers amplified the TCR CDR3 region. Each CDR3 protein is one row after TCRdb ran MiXCR on the multiplex PCR reads. Here the sample spans roughly 710,000 distinct CDR3 sequences, approximately 36% being singletons. Source material: blood. These receptor sequences come from a woman between 40 and 55 years old with Graves' hyperthyroidism.

This clonotype occurred a few times. The rearrangement joins TRBV5-8 to TRBJ2-3; D gene unclear. The CDR3 is made up of 15 amino acids. CDR1 and CDR2 (germline): SGHTS, YDEGEE. The V gene lost 4 bases and the J gene lost 0 bases, with 12 bases spanning the gap. The CDR3 here is CASSPGPTSTDTQYF. The CDR3, as DNA: TGTGCCAGCAGCCCAGGACCGACCAGCACAGATACGCAGTATTTT.

The V and J genes are TRBV2 and TRBJ2-6, with unresolved D. Trimming pared 7 bases from V and 4 bases from J, leaving 5 bases between. This CDR3 has 12 amino acids. The germline gives CDR1 SNHLY, CDR2 FYNNEI. The CDR3 is CASKPGANVLTF. Here the CDR3 DNA reads TGTGCCAGCAAGCCGGGGGCCAACGTCCTGACTTTC.

This clonotype was observed many times. The chain couples TRBV9 to TRBJ1-2; D unclear. V was shortened by 0 bases and J by 8 bases, with 11 bases between the two germline ends. The CDR3 length is 13 residues. Germline V lookup: CDR1 SGDLS, CDR2 YYNGEE. The CDR3 sequence: CASSVAVIWGYTF. CDR3 bases: TGTGCCAGCAGCGTAGCCGTGATATGGGGCTACACCTTC.

V and J are TRBV4-3 and TRBJ1-2; D ambiguous. The CDR3 sequence is 15 residues long. The V gene lost 0 bases and the J gene lost 1 base, with 9 bases spanning the gap. Per germline, CDR1 LGHNA and CDR2 YSLEER. Here the CDR3 DNA reads TGCGCCAGCAGCCAAGATGTTCGGGATAACTATGGCTACACCTTC. Encoded protein: CASSQDVRDNYGYTF.

DNA of the CDR3: TGTGCCAGCAGCCTTAAACGTCCGGGACAGGGTGGTTATGGCTACACCTTC. Its translation: CASSLKRPGQGGYGYTF. This rearrangement joins TRBV10-3 to TRBJ1-2; TRBD1 matches at 9 bases. This CDR3 has 17 amino acids. After removal of 10 bases from V and 5 bases from J, the junction contained 20 bases not matched to a gene. Germline V lookup: CDR1 ENHRY, CDR2 SYGVKD.

This clonotype was seen a handful of times. The chain couples TRBV19 to TRBJ1-1; D might be TRBD1 (6 bases). Germline values: CDR1 LNHDA, CDR2 SQIVND (reference sequence). Trimming left V 8 bases short and J 0 bases short, with 13 bases between. CDR3 size: 14 residues. Written as DNA, the CDR3 is TGTGCCAGTTATGACAGGTACATGAACACTGAAGCTTTCTTT. It translates to CASYDRYMNTEAFF.

Note on this clonotype: A read error may explain this, as a much larger clone is one base away. The chain employs TRBV7-9 and TRBJ2-5; maybe TRBD2 (6 bases). The CDR3 runs to 15 residues. V was trimmed by 5 bases and J by 5 bases, leaving 18 bases between them. Germline loops: CDR1 SEHNR, CDR2 FQNEAQ (reference sequence). The CDR3 region has the DNA TGTGCCAGCAGCCTCGGACTAACATATACGGAGACCCAGTACTTC. This sequence encodes CASSLGLTYTETQYF.

The gene calls are TRBV25-1 and TRBJ2-7; 8 bases map to TRBD2. Trimming took 8 bases from V and 2 from J; bases not matched to a gene: 11. This CDR3 contains 15 residues. Germline V gene lookup returns CDR1 MGHDK and CDR2 SYGVNS. The CDR3: CASSPNAGGPYEQYF. CDR3 bases: TGTGCCAGCTCACCTAATGCGGGGGGACCCTACGAGCAGTACTTC.

There are many counts of this clonotype. The V and J genes are TRBV12-3 or TRBV12-4 and TRBJ2-2, with D possibly being TRBD2 (5 bases). The V and J ends lost 3 bases and 4 bases respectively, with 12 bases between them. This CDR3 is built from 15 residues. The CDR3 spells CASSFGRVGTGELFF. The CDR3, as DNA: TGTGCCAGCAGTTTCGGGCGGGTTGGCACCGGGGAGCTGTTTTTT.

This clonotype was detected once. The V call is TRBV29-1, the J call TRBJ1-1, with 9 bases aligning to TRBD1. The CDR3 has 14 amino acids. In germline, CDR1 is SQVTM, CDR2 ANQGSEA. V gave up 4 bases and J gave up 5 bases; unmatched junction bases: 8. CDR3 sequence: CSVANRGPMTEAFF. The DNA of the CDR3 is TGCAGCGTTGCTAACAGGGGGCCAATGACTGAAGCTTTCTTT.

J is TRBJ1-1 and V is TRBV11-2; a possible D gene is TRBD1 (5 bases). Germline-derived CDR1 and CDR2 are SGHAT and FQNNGV. Trimming removed 5 bases from V and 5 bases from J, with 15 bases in between. There are 14 residues in the CDR3. The CDR3 spells CASSQRTTGTEAFF. The CDR3, as DNA: TGTGCCAGCAGCCAACGGACAACGGGGACTGAAGCTTTCTTT.

V is TRBV25-1 and J is TRBJ1-6; 7 bases align to TRBD1. Trimming removed 10 bases from V and 7 bases from J; junction bases left unmatched: 10. CDR1 is MGHDK, CDR2 SYGVNS, per germline. There are 14 residues in the CDR3. The CDR3 is CATKKQGLNSPLHF. The CDR3 region has the DNA TGTGCCACCAAAAAACAGGGGTTGAATTCACCCCTCCACTTT.

The chain couples TRBV7-8 to TRBJ2-5; 8 bases fit TRBD2. Germline CDR1 and CDR2: SGHVS and FQNEAQ. V gave up 5 bases and J gave up 7 bases; unmatched junction bases: 15. The CDR3 is 16 amino acids. This CDR3 is CASSVVVSGDVGTQYF. The DNA of the CDR3 is TGTGCCAGCAGCGTAGTAGTTAGCGGGGATGTTGGGACCCAGTACTTC.

The table lists this clonotype with a few counts. The chain links TRBV9 to TRBJ1-6; D is perhaps TRBD1 (5 bases). The V end lost 4 bases, the J end lost 7 bases, and 15 bases lay between the germline ends. Germline V gene data show CDR1 as SGDLS and CDR2 as YYNGEE. The CDR3 is made up of 15 amino acids. CDR3 residues: CASSSWGRDNSPLHF. The CDR3 nucleotides read TGTGCCAGCAGCTCGTGGGGGAGAGACAATTCACCCCTCCACTTT.

V gene TRBV7-2 combines with J gene TRBJ1-2, with 7 positions matching TRBD1. This CDR3 is 16 amino acids long. Germline V gene data show CDR1 as SGHTA and CDR2 as FQGNSA. The V segment lost 5 bases and the J segment 0 bases; nucleotides outside the gene matches: 9. The CDR3: CASSQAAGTANYGYTF. The CDR3 bases are TGTGCCAGCAGCCAAGCCGCGGGGACAGCTAACTATGGCTACACCTTC. Filled out from reference TRBV7-2 and TRBJ1-2, the complete variable domain reads GAGVSQSPSNKVTEKGKDVELRCDPISGHTALYWYRQSLGQGLEFLIYFQGNSAPDKSGLPSDRFSAERTGGSVSTLTIQRTQQEDSAVYLCASSQAAGTANYGYTFGSGTRLTVV.

This clonotype was found many times. The genes are TRBV5-1 and TRBJ1-4; the D gene is possibly TRBD1 (5 bases). The germline gives CDR1 SGHRS, CDR2 YFSETQ. Trimming removed 0 bases at V and 0 bases at J, with 6 bases between. This CDR3 has 15 residues. In DNA, the CDR3 is TGCGCCAGCAGCTTGGGAGGGGCAACTAATGAAAAACTGTTTTTT. It codes for CASSLGGATNEKLFF. The full variable domain, its missing parts supplied by reference TRBV5-1 and TRBJ1-4, is KAGVTQTPRYLIKTRGQQVTLSCSPISGHRSVSWYQQTPGQGLQFLFEYFSETQRNKGNFPGRFSGRQFSNSRSEMNVSTLELGDSALYLCASSLGGATNEKLFFGSGTQLSVL.

The rearrangement joins TRBV2 to TRBJ1-3; 10 bases map to TRBD1. Germline V gene sequence: CDR1 SNHLY, CDR2 FYNNEI. V lost 6 bases and J lost 3; bases outside the gene matches: 5. The CDR3 length is 15 residues. This CDR3 is CASRPGQGFGNTIYF. CDR3 DNA sequence: TGTGCCAGCAGGCCGGGACAGGGGTTTGGAAACACCATATATTTT. The variable domain in full, completed from reference TRBV2 and TRBJ1-3, reads EPEVTQTPSHQVTQMGQEVILRCVPISNHLYFYWYRQILGQKVEFLVSFYNNEISEKSEIFDDQFSVERPDGSNFTLKIRSTKLEDSAMYFCASRPGQGFGNTIYFGEGSWLTVV.

The V gene is TRBV6-5, the J gene TRBJ1-3; D perhaps matches TRBD1 (6 bases). Germline V lookup: CDR1 MNHEY, CDR2 SVGAGI. The V and J ends lost 2 bases and 4 bases respectively, with 18 bases between them. The CDR3 loop spans 17 amino acids. The CDR3 DNA is TGTGCCAGCAGTTACGGGGGGACAAGGGAGACCGGAAACACCATATATTTT. It translates to CASSYGGTRETGNTIYF.

This chain links TRBV10-3 with TRBJ1-5, with D maybe TRBD1 (6 bases). This CDR3 is 16 amino acids long. Deletions cut 0 bases from V and 10 bases from J, with 19 bases between. The germline gives CDR1 ENHRY, CDR2 SYGVKD. The CDR3 region has the DNA TGTGCCATCAGTGAGTCGAGGGGGGACGGCCGCGACCCCCAGCATTTT. This translates into CAISESRGDGRDPQHF.

The rearrangement uses TRBV24-1 and TRBJ1-5; the match to TRBD1 covers 9 bases. CDR1 and CDR2 from the germline V gene are KGHDR and SFDVKD. There are 14 residues in the CDR3. In DNA form, the CDR3 reads TGTGCTAACGGGTACGGGACAGGGAAGCAGCCCCAGCATTTT. Residues: CANGYGTGKQPQHF.

The rearrangement joins TRBV7-3 to TRBJ1-1; 9 bases fit TRBD1. The CDR3 covers 14 residues. The V gene's germline CDR1 is SGHTA and CDR2 FQGTGA. The V and J ends lost 5 bases and 5 bases, in that order; junction bases with no gene match: 6. CDR3 amino acids: CASSAQGARTEAFF. In nucleotides, the CDR3 is TGTGCCAGCAGCGCACAGGGGGCAAGGACTGAAGCTTTCTTT.

This clonotype was recorded at least ten times. The junction does not match germline at one end; this may be a read error. The chain carries TRBV24-1 and TRBJ1-5, with TRBD1 matching 7 bases. The CDR3 has 17 residues. Germline-derived CDR1 and CDR2 are KGHDR and SFDVKD. CDR3 residues: CATSDSPSGGGNQPQHF. The CDR3 bases are TGTGCCACCAGTGACTCGCCCAGTGGAGGGGGCAACCAGCCCCAGCATTTT.

The chain combines TRBV5-6 with TRBJ1-1, with D unclear. This CDR3 contains 14 residues. The germline V gene has CDR1 SGHDT and CDR2 YYEEEE. V was trimmed by 4 bases and J by 5 bases, leaving 15 bases between them. CDR3 sequence reads: CASSPSPLGTEAFF. CDR3 bases: TGTGCCAGCAGCCCCAGTCCTCTCGGGACTGAAGCTTTCTTT.

This clonotype was found many times. The chain joins TRBV14 to TRBJ1-6; no firm D call. V was cut by 4 bases and J by 7 bases, with 8 bases left in between. Germline lookup yields CDR1 SGHDN and CDR2 FVKESK. The CDR3 loop spans 13 amino acids. The DNA of the CDR3 is TGTGCCAGCAGCCCTCGACGGAATTCACCCCTCCACTTT. This sequence encodes CASSPRRNSPLHF.

This clonotype has ten or more counts. The rearrangement uses TRBV10-3 and TRBJ1-1, with D unclear. Trimming pared 11 bases from V and 5 bases from J, leaving 18 bases between. Germline-derived CDR1 and CDR2 are ENHRY and SYGVKD. The CDR3 contains 13 residues. The CDR3 spells CACQPGVETEAFF. In DNA form, the CDR3 reads TGTGCCTGCCAGCCCGGGGTAGAGACTGAAGCTTTCTTT.

As regards this clonotype: Lacking the conserved final phenylalanine or tryptophan, this CDR3 likely reflects a read error. The chain carries TRBV9 and TRBJ1-1, with 7 bases matching TRBD1. The V gene's germline CDR1 is SGDLS and CDR2 YYNGEE. The ends lost 0 bases at V and 5 bases at J; junction bases unmatched: 10. The CDR3 contains 16 residues. CDR3 region: CASSVESQGIATEAFL. The CDR3, as DNA: TGTGCCAGCAGCGTAGAGTCACAGGGGATAGCGACTGAAGCTTTCCTT.